This TCR beta chain originates from a study of cytomegalovirus exposure and HLA in healthy donors. Study-level results: Roughly uniform sequencing depth across donors was assumed, possibly incorrectly. The authors later linked a missense DCLRE1C variant to TCR beta V- and J-gene trimming.

Unrecorded immune exposure was likely among donors, who were nominally healthy when sampled. With respect to this clone: As yet, its antigen is unknown.

The PCR used 60 Vbeta and 13 Jbeta primers. The assay was immunoSEQ multiplex PCR, and TCRdb's table has in-frame clones only and misses some. In the table there are roughly 100,000 clones, 83% of which are singletons. Trimming took off 4 bases at V and 1 base at J, with 11 bases between the two ends. The CDR3 covers 14 residues. The germline V gene has CDR1 MNHEY and CDR2 SMNVEV (reference sequence). This receptor was obtained from a man aged 18-30 years in good health and CMV-seronegative. The sequenced sample consisted of PBMCs. The V gene is TRBV27, the J gene TRBJ2-7; D might be TRBD1 (5 bases). The chain's CDR3 is CASSSRRGSYEQYF. CDR3 DNA: TGTGCCAGCAGTTCGAGAAGGGGATCCTACGAGCAGTACTTC.